These T cell receptor beta chains were read from a single sample in a study of CD8 T cells in cerebrospinal fluid in Alzheimer's disease. Following a re-call of the 10x single-cell sequencing reads, TCRdb has one entry per CDR3 protein and lacks DNA. The sample data list around 780 distinct CDR3 sequences. The sequencing sample was made of cerebrospinal fluid. Source of these receptors: a human donor with Parkinson's disease. The CDR3 runs from the conserved cysteine through the conserved F or W. Expanded clones are given a class, and other clones once, few, many or no size at all.

TRBV7-2	medium-sized	TRBJ2-7	CASSFGIEQYF
TRBV3-1	medium-sized	TRBJ2-5	CASSQGGHLGETQYF
TRBV28	medium-sized	TRBJ1-4	CASSLTGYNEKLFF
TRBV20-1	large	TRBJ1-1	CSARVGGGLNTEAFF
TRBV6-6	large	TRBJ1-6	CASGQLRSPLHF
TRBV20-1	large	TRBJ2-1	CSPGGQGSYYNEQFF
TRBV12-3/TRBV12-4	medium-sized	TRBJ1-1	CASSPAGDTEAFF
TRBV7-9	large	TRBJ2-5	CASSPLRVGETQYF
TRBV20-1	-	TRBJ1-1	CSAFGQGANTEAFF
TRBV7-2	large	TRBJ2-1	CASRDRDYNEQFF
TRBV5-1	medium-sized	TRBJ1-2	CASSPGGNYGYTF
TRBV4-3	large	TRBJ1-1	CASSQPSGQGLTEAFF
TRBV5-1	large	TRBJ2-2	CASRITTNTGELFF
TRBV19	medium-sized	TRBJ1-1	CASNPRENTEAFF
TRBV5-8	medium-sized	TRBJ2-3	CASSFNGRGLTDTQYF
TRBV30	medium-sized	TRBJ2-3	CACFRGGTDTQYF
TRBV28	large	TRBJ1-1	CASSLITNGAFF
TRBV19	medium-sized	TRBJ2-1	CASSILYRTDSYNEQFF
TRBV27	large	TRBJ1-5	CASSLRGRYDQPQHF
TRBV2	medium-sized	TRBJ2-1	CASSAHSRALQFF
TRBV7-2	large	TRBJ2-5	CASSLGGSGETQYF
TRBV30	-	TRBJ1-3	CAWSWTAGNTIYF
TRBV7-3	medium-sized	TRBJ2-3	CASSSLAGGNTDTQYF
TRBV27	medium-sized	TRBJ2-1	CASSLIQGAYNEQFF
TRBV9	medium-sized	TRBJ2-3	CASSVGGSSTDTQYF
TRBV27	large	TRBJ2-3	CASRSRWGGTDTQYF
TRBV6-5	large	TRBJ2-3	CASSRDRGTDTQYF
TRBV29-1	large	TRBJ1-1	CSVWDRGYTEAFF
TRBV28	medium-sized	TRBJ1-1	CASSRDRVTEAFF
TRBV25-1	medium-sized	TRBJ1-1	CASSQEGNTEAFF
TRBV20-1	medium-sized	TRBJ2-7	CSALDGQGPYEQYF
TRBV18	large	TRBJ2-6	CASSPRATGANVLTF
TRBV19	medium-sized	TRBJ1-5	CASSTGASFDYQPQHF
TRBV7-6	medium-sized	TRBJ1-5	CASSFARGPTQPQHF
TRBV12-3/TRBV12-4	medium-sized	TRBJ2-5	CASKGGGWTQYF
TRBV4-3	medium-sized	TRBJ2-7	CASSQDQAVLDEQYF
TRBV4-2	medium-sized	TRBJ2-4	CASSQDYLAGGKNIQYF
TRBV27	medium-sized	TRBJ2-1	CASSSHAGGTYNEQFF
TRBV28	medium-sized	TRBJ2-5	CASSPLKETQYF
TRBV30	medium-sized	TRBJ1-5	CAWSVQGQPQHF
TRBV27	medium-sized	TRBJ1-4	CASSLGPPGQGNEKLFF
TRBV6-2/TRBV6-3	large	TRBJ1-1	CASSYSTRTEAFF
TRBV4-2	large	TRBJ2-7	CASSQGHRDSSYEQYF